This T cell receptor beta chain was recorded in a study of blood T cell repertoires in COVID-19 (dated by TCRdb to 2018 to 2021). About the full investigation: Samples covering the acute and convalescent phases of COVID-19 were provided by collaborators in the United States, Italy and Spain. The material from the prospective study consisted of cDNA or gDNA derived from T cells, B-cell-depleted T cells, or PBMCs. Subjects who had been exposed to COVID-19, were actively infected with it, or had recovered from it provided the deeply sampled blood TCRbeta repertoires that made up the dataset. A freely available public database, intended as a resource for researchers studying the immune response to SARS-CoV-2, is where the repertoires were released. The samples were drawn from the first 160 participants of the ongoing ImmuneRACE study and from roughly 1,300 subjects provided by 6 global collaborators. Nearly every sample came with metadata listing a de-identified subject ID, COVID-19 status, age in years and sex. Where available, HLA class I and class II types were obtained from metadata supplied by the sample provider rather than from assay-based typing.

TCRbeta CDR3 regions were amplified from genomic DNA by means of the immunoSEQ Assay, a bias-controlled multiplex PCR. The paper's data handling went like this. Nucleated cell counts per sample were estimated from amplification of reference gene primers within the assay. To quantify the absolute abundance of each unique TCRbeta CDR3 rearrangement, sequence reads were collapsed and filtered. For each sample, productive Simpson clonality was calculated by taking the square root of Simpson's diversity index across productive rearrangements. This is the immuneACCESS table as TCRdb keeps it, with only in-frame sequences that have V and J called. A part of the clones is gone; compared with another copy, unresolved V genes explain less than half, and the rest is unexplained. V, J and clone size are those of that table, while D and trimming were read from the DNA. Within this sample are around 300,000 clones, with around 85% of them counted one time only. About 11% of the sample is in the top ten clones.

Broader findings and caveats from the paper: How much clinical and demographic metadata was included differed by source and by participant, and the metadata was provided uncurated.

About this clone: Its antigen specificity is not known. The input lacks base qualities; no much larger clone sits a single base away.

Collaborating institutions collected whole blood in K2EDTA tubes following their own protocols. For TCRbeta analysis, collaborator samples were shipped as frozen whole blood, as isolated PBMCs, or as DNA extracted from either sample type. From a lookup of the germline V gene, CDR1 and CDR2 are WSHSY and SAAADI. V gives up 6 bases and J gives up 1 base, and the segment between their germline ends measures 15 bases. Including cysteine and phenylalanine, the CDR3 has 15 amino acids. CDR3 DNA only is kept here, 45 bases in frame from base 1. The sequencing sample was made of peripheral blood. This TCR derives from a woman in her sixties or seventies with acute or convalescent COVID-19. Recombination linked TRBV10-2 to TRBJ1-2; a tentative D match to TRBD1 spans 6 bases. The CDR3 has the sequence CASSEQGVLNYGYTF. Read as DNA, the sequence is TGCGCCAGCAGCGAACAGGGTGTACTTAACTATGGCTACACCTTC.